This T cell receptor (beta chain) stems from a study of blood T cell repertoires in COVID-19 (dated by TCRdb to 2020 to 2021). Regarding the study in general: Samples covering the acute and convalescent phases of COVID-19 were provided by collaborators in the United States, Italy and Spain. The prospective study material was composed of cDNA or gDNA derived from T cells, B-cell-depleted T cells, or PBMCs. The dataset comprised deeply sampled blood TCRbeta repertoires from subjects exposed to, actively infected with, or recovered from COVID-19. The repertoires were made available in a free public database intended to serve as a resource for research on the immune response to SARS-CoV-2. The samples were drawn from two sources: the first 160 participants of the ongoing ImmuneRACE study, and 1,000 to 1,500 subjects contributed by 6 global collaborators. A de-identified subject ID, COVID-19 status, age in years and sex were almost always included in the sample metadata. Where available, HLA class I and class II types were obtained from metadata supplied by the sample provider rather than from assay-based typing. Summary of the overall study and its limitations: Clinical and demographic metadata were provided uncurated, with the amount varying by source and participant.

This clone was observed a single time. Its antigen remains undetermined. No base qualities exist here, and no much larger clone lies one base off it. TCRbeta CDR3 regions were amplified from genomic DNA by means of the immunoSEQ Assay, a bias-controlled multiplex PCR. As for the authors' bioinformatics: Nucleated cell counts per sample were estimated from amplification of reference gene primers within the assay. Sequence reads were collapsed and filtered to measure the absolute abundance of every unique TCRbeta CDR3 rearrangement. Productive Simpson clonality was computed per sample as the square root of Simpson's diversity index over productive rearrangements. TCRdb took over this immuneACCESS table, retaining in-frame rearrangements with V and J assigned. Such tables are incomplete; in checked studies, under half of the missing clones stem from an unresolved V gene, and the remainder is unexplained. V, J and clone size are those of that table, while D and trimming were read from the DNA. This sample has over 250,000 clones in its table, and over 75% of those were observed once. The ten largest clonotypes hold approximately 12% of the sample.

Collaborating institutions collected whole blood in K2EDTA tubes following their own protocols. For TCRbeta analysis, collaborators shipped samples as frozen whole blood, isolated PBMCs, or DNA extracted from either of those sample types. The sequencing sample was made of peripheral blood. This clonotype was sampled from a human donor in a cohort sampled during active COVID-19.

The nucleotide sequence reads as follows: TGTGCCAGTCAGACAGGGATACGAAACACTGAAGCTTTCTTT. It encodes CASQTGIRNTEAFF. The V and J segments used are TRBV7-2 and TRBJ1-1, with TRBD1 identical over 7 junction bases. Including the terminal cysteine and phenylalanine, the CDR3 comprises 14 residues. Only CDR3 DNA is held: 42 bases, read in frame from base 1. Ends trimmed: V by 9 bases, J by 2 bases; bases unmatched to a gene: 9. From a lookup of the germline V gene, CDR1 and CDR2 are SGHTA and FQGNSA.